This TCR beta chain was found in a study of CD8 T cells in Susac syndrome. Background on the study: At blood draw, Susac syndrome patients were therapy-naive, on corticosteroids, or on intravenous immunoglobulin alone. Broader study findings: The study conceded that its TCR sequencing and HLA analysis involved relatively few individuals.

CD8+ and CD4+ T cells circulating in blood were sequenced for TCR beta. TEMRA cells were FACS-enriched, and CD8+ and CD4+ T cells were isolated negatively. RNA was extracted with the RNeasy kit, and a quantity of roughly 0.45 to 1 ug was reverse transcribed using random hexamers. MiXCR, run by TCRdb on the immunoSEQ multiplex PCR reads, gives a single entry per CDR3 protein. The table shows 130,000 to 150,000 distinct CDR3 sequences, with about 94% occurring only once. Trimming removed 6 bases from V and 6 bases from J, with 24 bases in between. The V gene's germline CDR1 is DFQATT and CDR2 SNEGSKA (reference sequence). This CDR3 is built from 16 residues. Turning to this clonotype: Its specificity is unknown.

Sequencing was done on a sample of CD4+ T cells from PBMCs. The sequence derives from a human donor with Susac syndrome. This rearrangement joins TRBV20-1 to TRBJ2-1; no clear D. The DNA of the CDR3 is TGCAGTGCCCCTGAGCGTAGTGGGGTGAGAGGCAATGAGCAGTTCTTC. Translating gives CSAPERSGVRGNEQFF.